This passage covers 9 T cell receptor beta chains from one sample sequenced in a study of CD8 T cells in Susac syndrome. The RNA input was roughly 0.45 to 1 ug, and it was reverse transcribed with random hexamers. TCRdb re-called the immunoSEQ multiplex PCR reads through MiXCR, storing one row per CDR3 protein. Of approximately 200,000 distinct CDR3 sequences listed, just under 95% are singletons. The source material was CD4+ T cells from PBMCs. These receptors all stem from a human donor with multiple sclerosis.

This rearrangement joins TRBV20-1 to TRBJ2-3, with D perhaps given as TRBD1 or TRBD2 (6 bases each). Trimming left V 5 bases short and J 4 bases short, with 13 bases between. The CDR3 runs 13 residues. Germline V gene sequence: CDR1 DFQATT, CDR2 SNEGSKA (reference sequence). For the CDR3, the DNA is TGCAGTGCTGCTCGGGGGCAAGCAGATACGCAGTATTTT. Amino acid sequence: CSAARGQADTQYF.

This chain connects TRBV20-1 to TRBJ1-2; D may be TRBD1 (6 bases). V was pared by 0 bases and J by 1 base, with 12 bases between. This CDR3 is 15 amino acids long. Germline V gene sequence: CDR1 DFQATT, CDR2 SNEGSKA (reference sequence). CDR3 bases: TGCAGTGCTAGAGAGGAAGGACAGAGTAACTATGGCTACACCTTC. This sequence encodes CSAREEGQSNYGYTF.

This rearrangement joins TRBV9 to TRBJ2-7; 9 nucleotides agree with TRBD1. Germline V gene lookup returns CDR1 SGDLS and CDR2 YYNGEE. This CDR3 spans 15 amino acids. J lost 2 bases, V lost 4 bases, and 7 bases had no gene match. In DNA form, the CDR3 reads TGTGCCAGCAGCCCTTCGACAGGGGGACCCTACGAGCAGTACTTC. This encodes CASSPSTGGPYEQYF.

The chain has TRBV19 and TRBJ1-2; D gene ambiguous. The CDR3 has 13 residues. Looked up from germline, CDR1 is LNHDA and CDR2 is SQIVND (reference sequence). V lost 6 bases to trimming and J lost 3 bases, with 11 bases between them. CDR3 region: CASRGGNDYGYTF. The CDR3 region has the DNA TGTGCCAGTAGAGGAGGCAACGACTATGGCTACACCTTC. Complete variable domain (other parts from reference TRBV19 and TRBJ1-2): DGGITQSPKYLFRKEGQNVTLSCEQNLNHDAMYWYRQDPGQGLRLIYYSQIVNDFQKGDIAEGYSVSREKKESFPLTVTSAQKNPTAFYLCASRGGNDYGYTFGSGTRLTVV.

Here the CDR3 reads CASSSSGNEQFF. In nucleotides, the CDR3 is TGTGCCAGCAGCTCCTCTGGCAATGAGCAGTTCTTC. The J gene is TRBJ2-1, the V gene TRBV11-2; D unresolved. CDR1 is SGHAT, CDR2 FQNNGV, per germline. Trimming shortened V by 4 bases and J by 6 bases, and 7 bases separated the two germline ends. This CDR3 has 12 amino acids.

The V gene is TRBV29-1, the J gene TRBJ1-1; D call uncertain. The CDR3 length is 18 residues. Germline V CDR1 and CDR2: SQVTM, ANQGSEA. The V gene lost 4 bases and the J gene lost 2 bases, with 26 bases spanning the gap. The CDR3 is CSVVSLKTPGQPNTEAFF. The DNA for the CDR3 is TGCAGCGTTGTAAGTCTCAAGACCCCCGGGCAGCCCAACACTGAAGCTTTCTTT.

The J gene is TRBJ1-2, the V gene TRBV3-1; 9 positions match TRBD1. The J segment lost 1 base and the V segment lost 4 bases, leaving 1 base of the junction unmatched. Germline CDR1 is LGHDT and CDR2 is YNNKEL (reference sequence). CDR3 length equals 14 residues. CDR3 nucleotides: TGTGCCAGCAGCCGGACAGGGGATAACTATGGCTACACCTTC. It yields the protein CASSRTGDNYGYTF.

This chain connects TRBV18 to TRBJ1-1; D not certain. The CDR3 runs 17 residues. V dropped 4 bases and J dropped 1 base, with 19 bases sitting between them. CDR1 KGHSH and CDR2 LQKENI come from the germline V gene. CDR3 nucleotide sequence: TGTGCCAGCTCACTACGGCACGCTAATTCAGGGAACACTGAAGCTTTCTTT. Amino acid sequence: CASSLRHANSGNTEAFF. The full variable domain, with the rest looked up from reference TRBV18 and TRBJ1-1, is NAGVMQNPRHLVRRRGQEARLRCSPMKGHSHVYWYRQLPEEGLKFMVYLQKENIIDESGMPKERFSAEFPKEGPSILRIQQVVRGDSAAYFCASSLRHANSGNTEAFFGQGTRLTVV.

The CDR3 loop reads CASSQARGVEKLFF. The CDR3 DNA reads as TGTGCCAGCAGCCAAGCACGGGGGGTTGAAAAACTGTTTTTT. V gene TRBV4-2 combines with J gene TRBJ1-4; TRBD1 is a possible D gene (5 bases). Germline assignment: CDR1 LGHNA and CDR2 YNFKEQ. The CDR3 spans 14 residues. V lost 1 base and J 7 bases, leaving 10 bases between the germline ends.